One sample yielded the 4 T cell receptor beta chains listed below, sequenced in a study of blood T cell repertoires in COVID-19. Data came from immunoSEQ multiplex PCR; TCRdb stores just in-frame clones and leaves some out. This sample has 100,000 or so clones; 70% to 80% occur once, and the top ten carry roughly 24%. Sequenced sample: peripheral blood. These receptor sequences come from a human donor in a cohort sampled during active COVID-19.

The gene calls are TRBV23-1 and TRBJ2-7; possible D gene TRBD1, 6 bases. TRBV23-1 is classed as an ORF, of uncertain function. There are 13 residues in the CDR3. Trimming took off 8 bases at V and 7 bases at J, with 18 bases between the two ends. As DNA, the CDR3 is TGCGCCAGCCCAAAGACAGGACTCTCTGAGCAGTACTTC. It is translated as CASPKTGLSEQYF.

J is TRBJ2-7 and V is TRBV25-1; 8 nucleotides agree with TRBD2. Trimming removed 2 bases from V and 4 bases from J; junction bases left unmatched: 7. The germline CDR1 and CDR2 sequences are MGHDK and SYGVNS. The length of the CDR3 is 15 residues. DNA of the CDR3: TGTGCCAGCAGTGAAGCTGCGGGAGGAGGGTACGAGCAGTACTTC. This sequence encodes CASSEAAGGGYEQYF.

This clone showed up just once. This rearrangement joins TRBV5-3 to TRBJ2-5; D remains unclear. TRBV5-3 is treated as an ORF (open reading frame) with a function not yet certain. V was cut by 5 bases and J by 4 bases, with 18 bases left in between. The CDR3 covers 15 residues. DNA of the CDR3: TGTGCCAGAAGAGCGAAGGTCCGGGTGCGAGAGACCCAGTACTTC. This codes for CARRAKVRVRETQYF.

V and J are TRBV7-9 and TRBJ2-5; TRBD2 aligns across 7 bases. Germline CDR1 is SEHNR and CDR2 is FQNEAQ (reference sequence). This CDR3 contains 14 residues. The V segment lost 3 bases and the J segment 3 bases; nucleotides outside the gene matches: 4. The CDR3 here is CASSFAGVEETQYF. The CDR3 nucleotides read TGTGCCAGCAGCTTCGCGGGAGTTGAAGAGACCCAGTACTTC.